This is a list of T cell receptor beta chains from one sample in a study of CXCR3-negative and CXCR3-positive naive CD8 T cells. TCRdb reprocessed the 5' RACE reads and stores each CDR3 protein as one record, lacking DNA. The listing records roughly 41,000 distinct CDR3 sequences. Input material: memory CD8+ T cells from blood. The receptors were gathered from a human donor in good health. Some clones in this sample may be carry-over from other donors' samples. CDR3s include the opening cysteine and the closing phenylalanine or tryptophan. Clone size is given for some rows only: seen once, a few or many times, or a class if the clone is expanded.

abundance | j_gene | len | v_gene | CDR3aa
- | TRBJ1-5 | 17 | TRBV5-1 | CASSSKQRAGSNQPQHF
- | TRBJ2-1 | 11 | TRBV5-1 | CASSVTVEQFF
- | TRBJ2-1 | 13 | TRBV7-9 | CASTRDPHNEQFF
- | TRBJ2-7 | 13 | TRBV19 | CASSIAGGREQYF
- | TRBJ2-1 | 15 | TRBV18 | CASSPGTELYNEQFF
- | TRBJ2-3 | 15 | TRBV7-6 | CASSLVTGATDTQYF
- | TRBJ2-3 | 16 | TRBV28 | CASSLGVFSSTDTQYF
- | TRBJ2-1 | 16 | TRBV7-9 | CASSYADRAFYNEQFF
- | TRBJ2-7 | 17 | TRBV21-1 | CASSLGDRGRMDYEQYF
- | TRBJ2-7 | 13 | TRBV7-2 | CASSFGAAYEQYF
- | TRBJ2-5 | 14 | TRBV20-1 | CSAREPIGRETQYF
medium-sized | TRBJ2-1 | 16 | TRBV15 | CATSPERGQGRDEQFF
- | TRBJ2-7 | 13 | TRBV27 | CASSFGSGYEQYF
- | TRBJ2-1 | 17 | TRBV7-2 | CASSLALRGLGHNEQFF
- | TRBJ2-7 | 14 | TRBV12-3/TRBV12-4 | CASSDSTGPYEQYF
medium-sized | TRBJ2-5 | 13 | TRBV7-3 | CASSLDIGETQYF
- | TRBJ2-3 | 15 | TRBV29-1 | CSVEDRGRGRDTQYF
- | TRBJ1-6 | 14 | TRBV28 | CASSFNREVAPLHF
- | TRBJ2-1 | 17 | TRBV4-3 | CASSQLGASGSYNEQFF
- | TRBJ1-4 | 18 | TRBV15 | CATSRLGRGGGVNEKLFF
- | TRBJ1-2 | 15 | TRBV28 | CASSFDRGANYGYTF
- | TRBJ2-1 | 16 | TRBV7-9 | CASSPPVSGGPGEQFF
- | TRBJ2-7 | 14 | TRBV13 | CASSSRQGGERQYF
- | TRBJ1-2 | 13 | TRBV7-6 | CASSSRPFYGYTF
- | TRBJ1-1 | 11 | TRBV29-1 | CSVATNTEAFF
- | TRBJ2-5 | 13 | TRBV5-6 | CASSQTSRETQYF
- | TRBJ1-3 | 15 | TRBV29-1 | CSVEGTGSSGNTIYF
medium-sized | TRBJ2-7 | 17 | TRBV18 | CASRSAASGPLPYEQYF
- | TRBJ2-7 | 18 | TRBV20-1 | CSARDRDRVGHASYEQYF
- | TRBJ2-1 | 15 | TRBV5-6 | CASSEGRDFNNEQFF
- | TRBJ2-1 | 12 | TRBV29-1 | CSASSGGNEQFF
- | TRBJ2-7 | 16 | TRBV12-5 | CASAPSTGGAFYEQYF
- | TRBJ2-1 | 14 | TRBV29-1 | CSVAGTSGYNEQFF
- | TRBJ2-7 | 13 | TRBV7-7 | CASSLNSDYEQYF
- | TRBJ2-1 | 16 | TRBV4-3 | CASSQDMLAGGREQFF
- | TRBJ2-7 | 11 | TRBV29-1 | CSVRGTYEQYF
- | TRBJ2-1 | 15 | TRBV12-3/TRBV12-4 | CASRPSLSSYNEQFF
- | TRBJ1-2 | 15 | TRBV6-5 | CASSYSDRANYGYTF